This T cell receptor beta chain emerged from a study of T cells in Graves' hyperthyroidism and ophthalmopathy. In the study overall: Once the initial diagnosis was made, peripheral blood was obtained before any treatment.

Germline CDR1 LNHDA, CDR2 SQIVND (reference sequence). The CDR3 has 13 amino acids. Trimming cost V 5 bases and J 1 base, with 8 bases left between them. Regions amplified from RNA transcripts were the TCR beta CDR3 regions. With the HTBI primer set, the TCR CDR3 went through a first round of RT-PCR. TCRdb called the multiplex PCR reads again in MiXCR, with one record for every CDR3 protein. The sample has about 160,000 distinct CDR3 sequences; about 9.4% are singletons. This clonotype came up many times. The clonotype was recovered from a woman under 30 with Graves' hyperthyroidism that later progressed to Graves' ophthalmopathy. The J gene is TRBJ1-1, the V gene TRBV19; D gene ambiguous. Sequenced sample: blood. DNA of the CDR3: TGTGCCAGTAGTGACCAGAGGAACACTGAAGCTTTCTTT. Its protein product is CASSDQRNTEAFF.